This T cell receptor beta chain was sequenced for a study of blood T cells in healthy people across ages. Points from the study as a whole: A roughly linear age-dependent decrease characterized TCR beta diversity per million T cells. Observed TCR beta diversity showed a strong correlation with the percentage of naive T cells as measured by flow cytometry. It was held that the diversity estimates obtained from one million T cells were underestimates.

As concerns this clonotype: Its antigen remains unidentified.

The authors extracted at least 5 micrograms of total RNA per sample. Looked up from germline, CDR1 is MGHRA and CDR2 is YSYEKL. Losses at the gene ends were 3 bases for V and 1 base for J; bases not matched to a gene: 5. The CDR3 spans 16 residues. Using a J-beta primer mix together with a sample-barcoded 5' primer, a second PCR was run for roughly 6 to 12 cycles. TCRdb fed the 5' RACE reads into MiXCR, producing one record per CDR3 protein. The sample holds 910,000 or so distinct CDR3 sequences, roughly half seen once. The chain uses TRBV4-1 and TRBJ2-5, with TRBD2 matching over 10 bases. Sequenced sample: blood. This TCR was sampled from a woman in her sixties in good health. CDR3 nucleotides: TGCGCCAGCAGCCACGTACTAGCGGGGACCCAAGAGACCCAGTACTTC. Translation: CASSHVLAGTQETQYF.